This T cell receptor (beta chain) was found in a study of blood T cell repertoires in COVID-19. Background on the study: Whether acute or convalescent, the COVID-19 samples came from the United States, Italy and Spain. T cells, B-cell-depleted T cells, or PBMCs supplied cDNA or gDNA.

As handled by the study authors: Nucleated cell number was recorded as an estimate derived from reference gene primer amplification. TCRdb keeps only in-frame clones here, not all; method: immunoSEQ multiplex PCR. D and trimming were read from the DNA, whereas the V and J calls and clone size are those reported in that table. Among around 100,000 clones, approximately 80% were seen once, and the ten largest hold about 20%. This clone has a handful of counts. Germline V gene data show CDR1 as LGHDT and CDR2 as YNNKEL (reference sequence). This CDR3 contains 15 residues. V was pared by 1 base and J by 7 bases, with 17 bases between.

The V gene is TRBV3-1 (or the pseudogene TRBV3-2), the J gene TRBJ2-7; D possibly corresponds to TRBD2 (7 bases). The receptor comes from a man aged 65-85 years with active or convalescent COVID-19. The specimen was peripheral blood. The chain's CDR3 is CASSQVNAGAQEQYF. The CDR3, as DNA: TGTGCCAGCAGCCAAGTGAATGCGGGGGCCCAGGAGCAGTACTTC.